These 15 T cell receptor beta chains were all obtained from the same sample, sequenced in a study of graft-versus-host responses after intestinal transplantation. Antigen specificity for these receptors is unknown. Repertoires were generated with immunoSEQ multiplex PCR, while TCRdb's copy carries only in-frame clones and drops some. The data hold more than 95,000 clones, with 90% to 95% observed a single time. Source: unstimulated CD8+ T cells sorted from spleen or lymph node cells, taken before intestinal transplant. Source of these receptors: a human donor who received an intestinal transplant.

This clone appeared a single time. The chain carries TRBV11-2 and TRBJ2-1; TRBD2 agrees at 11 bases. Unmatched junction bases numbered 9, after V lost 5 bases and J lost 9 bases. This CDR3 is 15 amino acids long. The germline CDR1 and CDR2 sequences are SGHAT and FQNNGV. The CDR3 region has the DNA TGTGCCAGCAGCAACGTAGCGGGGGGGCCTTCTGAGCAGTTCTTC. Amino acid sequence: CASSNVAGGPSEQFF.

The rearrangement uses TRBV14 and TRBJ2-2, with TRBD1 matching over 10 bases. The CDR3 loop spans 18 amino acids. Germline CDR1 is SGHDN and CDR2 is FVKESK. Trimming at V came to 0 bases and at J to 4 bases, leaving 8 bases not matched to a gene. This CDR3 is CASSQERPGQGRTGELFF. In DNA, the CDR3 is TGTGCCAGCAGCCAAGAACGTCCGGGACAGGGGCGCACCGGGGAGCTGTTTTTT.

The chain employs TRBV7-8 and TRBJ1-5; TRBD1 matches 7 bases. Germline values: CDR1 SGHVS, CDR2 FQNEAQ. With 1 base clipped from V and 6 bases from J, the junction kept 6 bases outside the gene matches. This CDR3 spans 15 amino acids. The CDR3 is CASSLDRGRAQPQHF. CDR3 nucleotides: TGTGCCAGCAGCTTAGACAGGGGAAGGGCTCAGCCCCAGCATTTT.

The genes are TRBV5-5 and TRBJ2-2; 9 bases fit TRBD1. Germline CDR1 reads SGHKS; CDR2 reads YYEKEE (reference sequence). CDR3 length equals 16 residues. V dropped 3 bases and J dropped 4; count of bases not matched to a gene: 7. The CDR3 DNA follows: TGTGCCAGCAGCTCTTCTCCGGGACAGGGCACCGGGGAGCTGTTTTTT. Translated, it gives CASSSSPGQGTGELFF.

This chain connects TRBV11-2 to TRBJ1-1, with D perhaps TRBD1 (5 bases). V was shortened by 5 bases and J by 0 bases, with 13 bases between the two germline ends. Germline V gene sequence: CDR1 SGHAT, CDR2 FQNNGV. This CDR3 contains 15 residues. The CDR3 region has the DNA TGTGCCAGCAGCCTCACGGGACGCATGAACACTGAAGCTTTCTTT. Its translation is CASSLTGRMNTEAFF. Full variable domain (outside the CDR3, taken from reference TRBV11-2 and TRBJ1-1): EAGVAQSPRYKIIEKRQSVAFWCNPISGHATLYWYQQILGQGPKLLIQFQNNGVVDDSQLPKDRFSAERLKGVDSTLKIQPAKLEDSAVYLCASSLTGRMNTEAFFGQGTRLTVV.

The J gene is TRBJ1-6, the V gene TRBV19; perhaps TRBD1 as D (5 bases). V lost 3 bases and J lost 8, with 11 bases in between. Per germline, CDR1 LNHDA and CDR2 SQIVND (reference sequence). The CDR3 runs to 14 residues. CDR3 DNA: TGTGCCAGTAGTATTGGAGGGGTTGATTCACCCCTCCACTTT. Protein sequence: CASSIGGVDSPLHF.

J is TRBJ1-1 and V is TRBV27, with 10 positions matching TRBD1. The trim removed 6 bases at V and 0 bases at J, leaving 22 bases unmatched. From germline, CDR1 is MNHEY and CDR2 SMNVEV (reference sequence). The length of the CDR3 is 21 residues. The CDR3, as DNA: TGTGCCAGCAGCACCAATTACGCGACCACGGGACAGGGGCGCATGAACACTGAAGCTTTCTTT. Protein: CASSTNYATTGQGRMNTEAFF.

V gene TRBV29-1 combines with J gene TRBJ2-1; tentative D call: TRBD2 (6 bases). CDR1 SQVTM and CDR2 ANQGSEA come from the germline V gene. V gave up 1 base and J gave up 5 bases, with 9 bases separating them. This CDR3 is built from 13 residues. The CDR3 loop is CSVEAGGNNEQFF. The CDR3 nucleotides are TGCAGCGTTGAAGCCGGGGGAAACAATGAGCAGTTCTTC.

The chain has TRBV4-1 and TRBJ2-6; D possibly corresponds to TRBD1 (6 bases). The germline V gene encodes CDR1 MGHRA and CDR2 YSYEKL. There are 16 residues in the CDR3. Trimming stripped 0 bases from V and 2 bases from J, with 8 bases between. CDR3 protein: CASSQDRTAGANVLTF. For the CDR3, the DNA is TGCGCCAGCAGCCAAGATCGGACAGCTGGGGCCAACGTCCTGACTTTC.

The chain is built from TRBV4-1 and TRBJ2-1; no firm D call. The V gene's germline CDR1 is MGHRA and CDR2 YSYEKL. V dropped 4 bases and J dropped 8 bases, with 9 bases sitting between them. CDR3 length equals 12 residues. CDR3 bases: TGCGCCAGCAGCCCAACTGGGGATGAGCAGTTCTTC. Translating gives CASSPTGDEQFF.

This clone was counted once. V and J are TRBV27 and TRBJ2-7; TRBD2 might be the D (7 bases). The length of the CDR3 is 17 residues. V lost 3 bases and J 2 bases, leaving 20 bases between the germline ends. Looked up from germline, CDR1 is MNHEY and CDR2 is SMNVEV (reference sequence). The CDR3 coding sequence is TGTGCCAGCAGTTTCGGGCGGGGGCCTACTCAAACCTACGAGCAGTACTTC. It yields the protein CASSFGRGPTQTYEQYF.

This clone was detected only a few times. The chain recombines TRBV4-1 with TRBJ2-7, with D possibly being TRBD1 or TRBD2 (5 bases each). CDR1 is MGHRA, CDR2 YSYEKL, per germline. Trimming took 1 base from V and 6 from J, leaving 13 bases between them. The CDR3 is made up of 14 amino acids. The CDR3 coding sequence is TGCGCCAGCAGCCAAGTAAGGGGCGCGGGCGAGCAGTACTTC. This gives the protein CASSQVRGAGEQYF.

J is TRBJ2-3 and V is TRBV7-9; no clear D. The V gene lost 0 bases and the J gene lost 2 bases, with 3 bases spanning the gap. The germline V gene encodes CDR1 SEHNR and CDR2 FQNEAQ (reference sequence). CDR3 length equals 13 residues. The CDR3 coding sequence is TGTGCCAGCAGCTTAGCCCCCACAGATACGCAGTATTTT. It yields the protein CASSLAPTDTQYF.

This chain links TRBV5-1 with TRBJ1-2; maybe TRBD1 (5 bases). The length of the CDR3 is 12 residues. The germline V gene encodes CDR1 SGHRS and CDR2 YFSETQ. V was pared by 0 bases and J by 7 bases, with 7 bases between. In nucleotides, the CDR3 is TGCGCCAGCAGCTTGGGGGGCACTGGCTACACCTTC. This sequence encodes CASSLGGTGYTF.

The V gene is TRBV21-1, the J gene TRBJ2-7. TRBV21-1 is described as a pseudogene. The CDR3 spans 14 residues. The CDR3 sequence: CAPRRGAVSYEQYF. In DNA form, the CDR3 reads TGTGCCCCCCGGAGGGGGGCGGTCTCCTACGAGCAGTACTTC.